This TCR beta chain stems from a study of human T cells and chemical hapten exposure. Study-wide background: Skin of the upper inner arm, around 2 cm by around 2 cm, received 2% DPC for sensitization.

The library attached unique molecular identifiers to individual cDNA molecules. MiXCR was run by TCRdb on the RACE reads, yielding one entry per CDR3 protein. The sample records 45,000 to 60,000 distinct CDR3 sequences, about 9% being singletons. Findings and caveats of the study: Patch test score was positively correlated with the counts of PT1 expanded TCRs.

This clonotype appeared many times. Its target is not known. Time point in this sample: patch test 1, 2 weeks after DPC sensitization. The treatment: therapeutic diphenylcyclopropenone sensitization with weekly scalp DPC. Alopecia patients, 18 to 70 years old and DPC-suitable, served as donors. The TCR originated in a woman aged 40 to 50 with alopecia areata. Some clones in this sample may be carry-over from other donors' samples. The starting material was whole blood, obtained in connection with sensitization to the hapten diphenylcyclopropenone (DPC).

CDR3 DNA sequence: TGTGCCAGCTCACCGCTCGGGGGAGGGGACGAGCAGTACTTC. Its protein is CASSPLGGGDEQYF. The chain links TRBV18 to TRBJ2-7; 7 bases line up with TRBD2. The CDR3 sequence is 14 residues long. V shed 3 bases and J 5 bases; nucleotides not matched to a gene: 7. Germline CDR1 and CDR2: KGHSH and LQKENI.